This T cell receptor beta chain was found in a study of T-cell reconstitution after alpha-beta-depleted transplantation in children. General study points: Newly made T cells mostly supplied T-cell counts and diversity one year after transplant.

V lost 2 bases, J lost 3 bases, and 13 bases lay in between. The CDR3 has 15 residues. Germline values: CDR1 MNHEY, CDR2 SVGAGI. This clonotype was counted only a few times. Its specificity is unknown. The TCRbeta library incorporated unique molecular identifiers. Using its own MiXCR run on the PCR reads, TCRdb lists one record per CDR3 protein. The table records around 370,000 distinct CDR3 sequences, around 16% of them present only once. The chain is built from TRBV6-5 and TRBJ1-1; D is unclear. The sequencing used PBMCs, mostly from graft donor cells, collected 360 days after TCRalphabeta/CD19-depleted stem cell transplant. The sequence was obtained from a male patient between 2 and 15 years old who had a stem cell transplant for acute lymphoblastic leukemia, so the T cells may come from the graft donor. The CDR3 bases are TGTGCCAGCAGTTACAGATCGACGCCTTACACTGAAGCTTTCTTT. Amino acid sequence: CASSYRSTPYTEAFF.